Presented here are 27 T cell receptor beta chains from one specimen sequenced in a study of cytomegalovirus exposure and HLA in healthy donors. Primers for the PCR totalled 60 Vbeta and 13 Jbeta. Produced via immunoSEQ multiplex PCR; TCRdb's table is partial and in-frame only. Altogether around 150,000 clones are present, 84% being singletons, with the ten largest covering roughly 2.5%. Source material: PBMCs. The receptors were sampled from a boy younger than 10 in good health and CMV-seronegative.

This sequence joins TRBV2 and TRBJ2-5; maybe TRBD2 (6 bases). Germline V lookup: CDR1 SNHLY, CDR2 FYNNEI. The length of the CDR3 is 13 residues. Trimming stripped 5 bases from V and 5 bases from J, with 12 bases between. CDR3: CASSTWGDETQYF. As DNA, the CDR3 is TGTGCCAGCAGTACCTGGGGGGACGAGACCCAGTACTTC.

V gene TRBV13 combines with J gene TRBJ2-5; no clear D. The last part of the DNA fits TRBJ2-7 better; the J call may be wrong. From germline, CDR1 is PRHDT and CDR2 FYEKMQ (reference sequence). This CDR3 region has 11 residues. The CDR3 here is CASSTHNEQYF. The CDR3, as DNA: TGTGCCAGCAGCACCCATAACGAGCAGTACTTC.

The chain uses TRBV28 and TRBJ1-1, with D unclear. CDR3 size: 14 residues. Germline assignment: CDR1 MDHEN and CDR2 SYDVKM. Trimming cost V 1 base and J 4 bases, with 10 bases left between them. Here the CDR3 DNA reads TGTGCCAGCAGTTTATTGGGCACGGCCACTGAAGCTTTCTTT. It is translated as CASSLLGTATEAFF.

This chain connects TRBV30 to TRBJ1-4; TRBD1 aligns across 7 bases. The CDR3 contains 14 residues. J lost 8 bases, V lost 3 bases, and 9 bases had no gene match. From germline, CDR1 is GTSNPN and CDR2 SVGIG (reference sequence). For the CDR3, the DNA is TGTGCCTGGAGAAACAGGGGTTTGAGGGAAAAACTGTTTTTT. This gives the protein CAWRNRGLREKLFF.

This clone was counted once. This chain connects TRBV11-3 to TRBJ2-7; perhaps TRBD1 as D (6 bases). V was cut by 1 base and J by 6 bases, with 16 bases left in between. Germline assignment: CDR1 SGHNT and CDR2 YENEEA. The CDR3 covers 15 residues. In nucleotides, the CDR3 is TGTGCCAGCAGCTTAGGTTTTGGGACATACGGCGAGCAGTACTTC. Amino acid sequence: CASSLGFGTYGEQYF.

This clone appeared once. The V call is TRBV12-2, the J call TRBJ1-5; no DNA check was done on the table's D call, TRBD1. TRBV12-2 is given as a pseudogene. This CDR3 comprises 21 residues. CDR3: CASRLVGGQGSKLHSNQPQHF. CDR3 in DNA: TGTGCAAGTCGCTTAGTCGGGGGACAGGGGTCCAAACTCCATAGCAATCAGCCCCAGCATTTT.

The V call is TRBV7-7, the J call TRBJ2-7, with TRBD2 as a possible D gene (6 bases). Per germline, CDR1 SSHAT and CDR2 FNYEAQ (reference sequence). The V gene lost 4 bases and the J gene lost 3 bases, with 10 bases spanning the gap. The CDR3 contains 13 residues. The CDR3 bases are TGTGCCAGCAGCTCTAGCGTAGGCTACGAGCAGTACTTC. It translates to CASSSSVGYEQYF. The whole variable domain, remainder taken from reference TRBV7-7 and TRBJ2-7, is GAGVSQSPRYKVTKRGQDVTLRCDPISSHATLYWYQQALGQGPEFLTYFNYEAQPDKSGLPSDRFSAERPEGSISTLTIQRTEQRDSAMYRCASSSSVGYEQYFGPGTRLTVT.

The CDR3 DNA is TGCGCCAGCACCTTAGGAGCGGGAGGGCCACACACCGGGGAGCTGTTTTTT. It codes for CASTLGAGGPHTGELFF. This chain uses TRBV5-1 with TRBJ2-2; 10 nucleotides match TRBD2. V shed 6 bases, J shed 3 bases, and the junction held 11 bases outside the gene matches. Germline lookup yields CDR1 SGHRS and CDR2 YFSETQ. The CDR3 runs to 17 residues.

The V and J genes are TRBV10-1 and TRBJ1-1, with unresolved D. The V and J ends lost 5 bases and 6 bases respectively, with 13 bases between them. Germline CDR1 is WNHNN and CDR2 is SYGVQD (reference sequence). This CDR3 comprises 13 residues. The CDR3 loop is CASSFADNAEAFF. The CDR3 DNA is TGCGCCAGCAGTTTCGCAGATAACGCTGAAGCTTTCTTT.

The V and J genes are TRBV9 and TRBJ1-5; perhaps TRBD1 as D (6 bases). V lost 0 bases and J lost 0, with 13 bases in between. The length of the CDR3 is 17 residues. The germline CDR1 and CDR2 sequences are SGDLS and YYNGEE. CDR3 nucleotides: TGTGCCAGCAGCGTAGCCCCGGGACATTATAGCAATCAGCCCCAGCATTTT. Its translation is CASSVAPGHYSNQPQHF.

V is TRBV6-4 and J is TRBJ2-2, with D possibly being TRBD2 (5 bases). The germline V gene encodes CDR1 MRHNA and CDR2 SNTAGT. Between the trimmed V and J ends, which lost 2 bases and 4 bases, there was a span of 8 bases. There are 14 residues in the CDR3. CDR3 DNA: TGTGCCAGCAGTGACGAGGGCGGCACCGGGGAGCTGTTTTTT. Amino acids: CASSDEGGTGELFF.

The rearrangement links TRBV6-1 to TRBJ2-5; 14 bases line up with TRBD2. CDR1 is MNHNS and CDR2 is SASEGT in the germline V gene. Unmatched junction bases numbered 11, after V lost 0 bases and J lost 11 bases. The CDR3 has 17 amino acids. Written as DNA, the CDR3 is TGTGCCAGCAGTGAAGCGCTACCGGGACTAGCGGGGGCTGAGCAGTACTTC. Protein product: CASSEALPGLAGAEQYF.

J is TRBJ1-4 and V is TRBV15; 11 bases are shared with TRBD1. The V and J ends lost 1 base and 6 bases, in that order; junction bases with no gene match: 4. Germline V gene lookup returns CDR1 LNHNV and CDR2 YYDKDF (reference sequence). The CDR3 contains 16 residues. As DNA, the CDR3 is TGTGCCACCAGCAGAGGCCGGGACAGGGGGTATGAAAAACTGTTTTTT. Protein: CATSRGRDRGYEKLFF.

For this clone: One junction end does not reproduce the germline sequence, and a read error may be involved. The V call is TRBV4-2, the J call TRBJ2-1, with 13 nucleotides matching TRBD2. In germline, CDR1 is LGHNA, CDR2 YNFKEQ. The CDR3 contains 16 residues. CDR3 sequence: CASSQDEGTSGGAKVF. The DNA for the CDR3 is TGTGCCAGCAGCCAAGACGAAGGCACTAGCGGGGGGGCCAAGGTCTTC.

This chain uses TRBV5-1 with TRBJ1-1; 10 bases line up with TRBD1. The length of the CDR3 is 17 residues. V shed 1 base and J 5 bases; nucleotides not matched to a gene: 11. Looked up from germline, CDR1 is SGHRS and CDR2 is YFSETQ. DNA for the CDR3: TGCGCCAGCAGCTTGTATGGGACAGGGGTTACCGCGACTGAAGCTTTCTTT. Amino acid sequence: CASSLYGTGVTATEAFF.

The chain has TRBV5-4 and TRBJ2-1; 10 nucleotides match TRBD2. The CDR3 runs to 15 residues. Per the germline V gene, CDR1 is SGHNT and CDR2 is YYREEE (reference sequence). Trimming removed 6 bases from V and 9 bases from J; junction bases left unmatched: 12. For the CDR3, the DNA is TGTGCCAGCACCCCCAGGCTAGCGGGAGCGATTGAGCAGTTCTTC. It yields the protein CASTPRLAGAIEQFF.

Regarding this clone: One end of the junction is discordant with germline, which a read error may explain. The chain uses TRBV7-9 and TRBJ1-4; 7 bases fit TRBD1. CDR1 and CDR2 from the germline V gene are SEHNR and FQNEAQ (reference sequence). The CDR3 runs to 16 residues. DNA of the CDR3: TGTTCCAGCAGCCGGGGGGGTCCAGGGGGAGGTGAAAAACTGTTTTTT. It encodes CSSSRGGPGGGEKLFF.

J is TRBJ2-1 and V is TRBV9, with 8 bases fitting TRBD1. V was pared by 4 bases and J by 0 bases, with 6 bases of the junction left unmatched. Germline CDR1 SGDLS, CDR2 YYNGEE. The CDR3 is 16 amino acids. This chain's CDR3 is CASSSDRASSYNEQFF. CDR3 nucleotide sequence: TGTGCCAGCAGCTCGGACAGGGCAAGCTCCTACAATGAGCAGTTCTTC.

The CDR3 nucleotides are TGTGCCAGCCGCTATTTTAAGGACGGGAGGGACCCTCGCCAAGAGACCCAGTACTTC. Its translation is CASRYFKDGRDPRQETQYF. The chain uses TRBV2 and TRBJ2-5, with TRBD2 identical over 8 bases. V lost 8 bases, J lost 1 base, and 21 bases stayed unmatched. This CDR3 contains 19 residues. Looked up from germline, CDR1 is SNHLY and CDR2 is FYNNEI.

For the CDR3, the DNA is TGTGCCAGCAGCTTATCCGTCGCGAGCGGGGTATTGTCAGATACGCAGTATTTT. It translates to CASSLSVASGVLSDTQYF. The rearrangement joins TRBV11-3 to TRBJ2-3; 7 bases match TRBD2. V shed 2 bases and J 4 bases; nucleotides not matched to a gene: 15. CDR3 length: 18 residues. The V gene's germline CDR1 is SGHNT and CDR2 YENEEA.

This chain connects TRBV19 to TRBJ2-5, with D perhaps matching TRBD2 (5 bases). This CDR3 is built from 14 residues. Germline CDR1 is LNHDA and CDR2 is SQIVND (reference sequence). V was shortened by 5 bases and J by 2 bases, with 12 bases between the two germline ends. The CDR3 loop reads CASSFRTHQETQYF. The DNA for the CDR3 is TGTGCCAGTAGTTTTCGGACTCATCAAGAGACCCAGTACTTC. Based on the CDR3 plus reference TRBV19 and TRBJ2-5, the full variable domain is DGGITQSPKYLFRKEGQNVTLSCEQNLNHDAMYWYRQDPGQGLRLIYYSQIVNDFQKGDIAEGYSVSREKKESFPLTVTSAQKNPTAFYLCASSFRTHQETQYFGPGTRLLVL.

V usage is TRBV7-6 and J usage is TRBJ2-7; TRBD1 matches 10 bases. Germline trimming cut 6 bases from V and 6 bases from J; bases unmatched to any gene: 11. Germline V gene data show CDR1 as SGHVS and CDR2 as FNYEAQ. The CDR3 extends over 15 amino acids. CDR3 sequence (DNA): TGTGCCAGCAGTCGCGCGGGGACAGGGGTAGGCGAGCAGTACTTC. Translating it yields CASSRAGTGVGEQYF.

As concerns this clone: One junction end disagrees with the germline gene, perhaps due to a read error. The V gene is TRBV5-1, the J gene TRBJ2-2; TRBD1 agrees at 9 bases. This CDR3 has 15 residues. Germline-derived CDR1 and CDR2 are SGHRS and YFSETQ. In DNA form, the CDR3 reads TGCGCCAGCAGCCAGGGACAGGGCAGTTCGGAGGAGCTATTTTTT. Its translation is CASSQGQGSSEELFF.

The gene calls are TRBV7-3 and TRBJ1-1; 7 nucleotides agree with TRBD1. The germline V gene has CDR1 SGHTA and CDR2 FQGTGA. With V trimmed by 5 bases and J by 3 bases, 3 bases remained unmatched. The CDR3 runs 13 residues. CDR3 sequence reads: CASSQTGYTEAFF. The CDR3 nucleotides are TGTGCCAGCAGCCAGACAGGGTACACTGAAGCTTTCTTT.

This clone was picked up one time. Sequence at one end of the junction differs from germline and may be a read error. The chain has TRBV25-1 and TRBJ1-6; D is uncertain. CDR3 length: 16 amino acids. The germline V gene encodes CDR1 MGHDK and CDR2 SYGVNS. The CDR3 spells CASSILRTNYNSPPHF. In nucleotides, the CDR3 is TGTGCCAGCAGTATTCTCAGGACTAACTATAATTCACCCCCCCACTTT.

The V and J genes are TRBV18 and TRBJ2-2; D possibly corresponds to TRBD2 (6 bases). In germline, CDR1 is KGHSH, CDR2 LQKENI. V shed 3 bases and J shed 4 bases, with 15 bases lying between them. The CDR3 totals 16 residues. In nucleotides, the CDR3 is TGTGCCAGCTCACCGAACGTTGGGGGGAGCACCGGGGAGCTGTTTTTT. Translated: CASSPNVGGSTGELFF.

In nucleotides, the CDR3 is TGTGCCAGCAGCTTGGAACAGTCACTGTCGCAGTATTTT. As protein: CASSLEQSLSQYF. The rearrangement uses TRBV5-4 and TRBJ2-3; unclear D gene. The V gene lost 0 bases and the J gene lost 10 bases, with 12 bases spanning the gap. The CDR3 covers 13 residues. Germline values: CDR1 SGHNT, CDR2 YYREEE (reference sequence).